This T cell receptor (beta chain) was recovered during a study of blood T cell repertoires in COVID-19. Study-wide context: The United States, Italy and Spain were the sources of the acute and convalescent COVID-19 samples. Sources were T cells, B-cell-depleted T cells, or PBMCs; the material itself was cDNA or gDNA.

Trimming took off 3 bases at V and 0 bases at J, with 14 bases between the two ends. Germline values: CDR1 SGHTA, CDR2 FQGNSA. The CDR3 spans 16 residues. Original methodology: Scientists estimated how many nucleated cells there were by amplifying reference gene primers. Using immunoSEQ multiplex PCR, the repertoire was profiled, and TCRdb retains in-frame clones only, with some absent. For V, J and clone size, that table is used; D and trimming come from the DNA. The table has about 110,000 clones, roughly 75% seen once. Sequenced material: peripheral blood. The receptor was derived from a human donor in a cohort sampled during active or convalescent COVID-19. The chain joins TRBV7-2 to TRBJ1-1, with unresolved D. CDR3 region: CASSLNQMYMNTEAFF. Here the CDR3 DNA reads TGTGCCAGCAGCTTGAACCAGATGTACATGAACACTGAAGCTTTCTTT.